Included here is one T cell receptor beta chain sequence, with context. The antigen is not known. Through a sample-barcoded 5' primer and a J-beta primer mix, a second PCR was run for about 6 to 12 cycles. The template-switch adaptor, which had 12 random nucleotides, put a tag on each cDNA molecule. A single record per CDR3 protein comes from TCRdb applying MiXCR to the 5' RACE reads. The sample contains 980,000 or so distinct CDR3 sequences, roughly 50% of which appear only once. This record comes from a study of blood T cells in healthy people across ages. Whole-study findings and limits: A strong correlation between TCR beta diversity and naive T cell percentage was seen. When set beside aged donors, long-lived donors presented more naive CD4+ cells and higher diversity.

This clonotype originated in a man younger than 40 in good health. The sequencing sample was made of blood.

Here the CDR3 reads CASSLDPLGWEQFF. CDR3 bases: TGTGCCAGCAGCTTGGACCCTTTGGGGTGGGAGCAGTTCTTC. The rearrangement joins TRBV5-4 to TRBJ2-1, with D uncertain. The V gene's germline CDR1 is SGHNT and CDR2 YYREEE (reference sequence). The CDR3 is 14 residues long. With 0 bases removed from V and 10 bases from J, the gap between germline ends came to 14 bases.